This T cell receptor (beta chain) came from a study of T cell responses to AZD1222 COVID-19 vaccine. This clone was detected only a few times. Its antigen remains unknown. The assay was immunoSEQ multiplex PCR, and TCRdb's table has in-frame clones only and misses some. The sample gives tens of thousands of clones, 85% to 90% of which show up once; around 4.9% is in the top ten. Points from the study as a whole: Most donors were white British, females outnumbered males, and clonal diversity was possibly underestimated. After two AZD1222 doses, spike-specific TCR breadth and depth rose versus day 0. Researchers took repertoire samples only after the peak T cell response had come.

The CDR3 is 14 amino acids. V was clipped by 5 bases and J by 11 bases; unmatched bases: 13. The V gene's germline CDR1 is MDHEN and CDR2 SYDVKM. The rearrangement joins TRBV28 to TRBJ1-2, with 8 nucleotides matching TRBD1. The sample consisted of peripheral blood, taken 28 days after the second dose of the MenACWY control vaccine. This TCR derives from an adult who received the MenACWY meningococcal vaccine as a control. DNA of the CDR3: TGTGCCAGCAGTCTATCCGGGACAGGTCGATTGTACACCTTC. Its translation is CASSLSGTGRLYTF.